This T cell receptor (beta chain) is drawn from a study of blood T cell repertoires in COVID-19. Looking at the study overall: Sites across the United States, Italy and Spain contributed samples from acute and convalescent COVID-19.

CDR3 size: 14 residues. CDR1 is MNHEY, CDR2 SMNVEV, per germline (reference sequence). The V gene lost 0 bases and the J gene lost 4 bases, with 7 bases spanning the gap. Original processing methods: Cell counts per sample came from amplifying reference gene primers. This table comes from immunoSEQ multiplex PCR, and its TCRdb copy is limited to in-frame clones, with some not included. Clone size and V and J calls were adopted from that table, with D and trimming inferred from the DNA. The table shows 100,000 to 150,000 clones, with more than 60% occurring only once. This clone was seen a handful of times.

The receptor's source is a woman between 65 and 79 years old with acute or convalescent COVID-19. The chain couples TRBV27 to TRBJ1-5; D is uncertain. Sequencing was done on a sample of peripheral blood. The CDR3 loop reads CASSLSGWNQPQHF. The CDR3 DNA sequence: TGTGCCAGCAGTTTATCGGGCTGGAATCAGCCCCAGCATTTT.